This TCR beta chain is drawn from a study of graft-versus-host responses after intestinal transplantation. V dropped 3 bases and J dropped 6 bases, with 12 bases sitting between them. From germline, CDR1 is MNHEY and CDR2 SVGAGI. This CDR3 has 14 amino acids. About this clone: As yet, its antigen is unknown. The sample has other DNA sequences that encode this CDR3 too.

The protocol was immunoSEQ multiplex PCR, while the TCRdb copy is restricted to in-frame clones and leaves out a portion. The sample records 40,000 to 55,000 clones, 70% to 85% being singletons. This chain uses TRBV6-5 with TRBJ1-5, with a possible D match to TRBD1 (5 bases). Sequencing was performed on unstimulated CD4+ T cells sorted from spleen or lymph node cells, taken before transplant. This receptor was obtained from a human donor who was the organ donor for an intestinal transplant. The CDR3: CASSYGQGGQPQHF. In nucleotides, the CDR3 is TGTGCCAGCAGTTATGGACAAGGCGGTCAGCCCCAGCATTTT.